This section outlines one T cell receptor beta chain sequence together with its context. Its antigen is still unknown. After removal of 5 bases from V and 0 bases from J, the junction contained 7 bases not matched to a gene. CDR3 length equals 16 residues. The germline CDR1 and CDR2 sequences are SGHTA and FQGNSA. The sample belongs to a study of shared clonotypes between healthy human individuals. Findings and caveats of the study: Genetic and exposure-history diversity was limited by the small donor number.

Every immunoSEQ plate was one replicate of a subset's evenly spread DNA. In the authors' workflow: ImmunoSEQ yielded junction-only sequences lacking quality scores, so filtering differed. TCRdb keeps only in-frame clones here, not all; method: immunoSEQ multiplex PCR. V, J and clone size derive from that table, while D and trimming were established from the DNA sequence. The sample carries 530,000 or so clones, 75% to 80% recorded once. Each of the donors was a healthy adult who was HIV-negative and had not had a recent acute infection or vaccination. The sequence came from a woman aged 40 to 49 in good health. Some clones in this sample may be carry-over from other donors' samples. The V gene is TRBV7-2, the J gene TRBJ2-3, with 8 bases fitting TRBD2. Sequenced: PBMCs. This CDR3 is CASSPHSGTSTDTQYF. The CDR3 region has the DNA TGTGCCAGCAGCCCCCATAGCGGGACTAGCACAGATACGCAGTATTTT. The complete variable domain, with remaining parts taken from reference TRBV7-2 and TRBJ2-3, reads GAGVSQSPSNKVTEKGKDVELRCDPISGHTALYWYRQSLGQGLEFLIYFQGNSAPDKSGLPSDRFSAERTGGSVSTLTIQRTQQEDSAVYLCASSPHSGTSTDTQYFGPGTRLTVL.